These 32 T cell receptor beta chains came from one sample sequenced in a study of shared clonotypes between healthy human individuals. Some clones are missing from TCRdb's copy, which holds only in-frame ones; the method was immunoSEQ multiplex PCR. The sample has approximately 640,000 clones; approximately 75% are singletons. Input material: memory CD4+ T cells sorted from blood. Subset reported: CD45RA-negative fraction. These receptors came from a woman aged 25-40 years in good health.

V usage is TRBV7-2 and J usage is TRBJ1-1; TRBD1 matches at 8 bases. CDR3 length: 18 residues. V shed 5 bases, J shed 2 bases, and the junction held 16 bases outside the gene matches. From germline, CDR1 is SGHTA and CDR2 FQGNSA. The DNA of the CDR3 is TGTGCCAGCAGCCCTATCGACAGGGGTTCGTTTTTAAACACTGAAGCTTTCTTT. The encoded protein is CASSPIDRGSFLNTEAFF.

This chain connects TRBV28 to TRBJ1-6; the match to TRBD1 covers 9 bases. This CDR3 has 16 amino acids. The ends lost 7 bases at V and 8 bases at J; junction bases unmatched: 12. The germline CDR1 and CDR2 sequences are MDHEN and SYDVKM. The CDR3 DNA reads TGTGCCAGCACACTTGAAGGACAGGGGTTTTATTCACCCCTCCACTTT. This translates into CASTLEGQGFYSPLHF.

This chain connects TRBV5-1 to TRBJ2-3; 7 bases agree with TRBD1. The CDR3 contains 15 residues. Trimming cost V 6 bases and J 0 bases; bases outside gene matches: 7. Germline V lookup: CDR1 SGHRS, CDR2 YFSETQ. CDR3 bases: TGCGCCAGCAAGGGACAGCCATCTAGCACAGATACGCAGTATTTT. It specifies CASKGQPSSTDTQYF.

The chain combines TRBV7-9 with TRBJ2-4; tentative D call: TRBD2 (6 bases). This CDR3 contains 13 residues. Trimming shortened V by 1 base and J by 14 bases, and 15 bases separated the two germline ends. CDR1 is SEHNR, CDR2 FQNEAQ, per germline (reference sequence). The CDR3 DNA is TGTGCCAGCAGCTTAGTGGGACTTGACCTCAAGTACTTC. Translation gives CASSLVGLDLKYF. The full variable domain, completed using reference TRBV7-9 and TRBJ2-4, is DTGVSQNPRHKITKRGQNVTFRCDPISEHNRLYWYRQTLGQGPEFLTYFQNEAQLEKSRLLSDRFSAERPKGSFSTLEIQRTEQGDSAMYLCASSLVGLDLKYFGAGTRLSVL.

About this clone itself: The limits of the CDR3 on the DNA are not certain, so only TCRdb's listed CDR3 is given. The chain uses TRBV21-1 and TRBJ2-5; TRBD1 reflects the table's D call only, with no check against the DNA. TRBV21-1 is termed a pseudogene. The CDR3 adds up to 16 amino acids, both ends counted. The CDR3: CASSKVGRGIRETQYF.

This chain joins TRBV13 and TRBJ2-7; D remains ambiguous. Per germline, CDR1 PRHDT and CDR2 FYEKMQ (reference sequence). Trimming pared 5 bases from V and 11 bases from J, leaving 19 bases between. There are 13 residues in the CDR3. The CDR3 protein is CASSPLDGQAKYF. In DNA, the CDR3 is TGTGCCAGCAGCCCATTAGACGGCCAGGCGAAGTACTTC. Together with reference TRBV13 and TRBJ2-7, the CDR3 gives the full variable domain: AAGVIQSPRHLIKEKRETATLKCYPIPRHDTVYWYQQGPGQDPQFLISFYEKMQSDKGSIPDRFSAQQFSDYHSELNMSSLELGDSALYFCASSPLDGQAKYFGPGTRLTVT.

This chain connects TRBV30 to TRBJ2-7, with D perhaps being TRBD1 or TRBD2 (5 bases each). The germline V gene has CDR1 GTSNPN and CDR2 SVGIG (reference sequence). V lost 3 bases, J lost 9 bases, and 21 bases lay in between. This CDR3 is 14 amino acids long. CDR3 in DNA: TGTGCCTGGAGGGGGCCAGTGGGGGTCGGTCGGCAGTACTTC. Translated: CAWRGPVGVGRQYF.

The genes are TRBV11-2 and TRBJ2-7; 7 bases align to TRBD1. Germline-derived CDR1 and CDR2 are SGHAT and FQNNGV. This CDR3 spans 11 amino acids. Losses at the gene ends were 6 bases for V and 4 bases for J; bases not matched to a gene: 0. CDR3 loop: CASRGQYEQYF. The CDR3 DNA reads TGTGCCAGCAGGGGACAGTACGAGCAGTACTTC.

This clone was observed a few times. The chain couples TRBV2 to TRBJ2-2, with TRBD2 matching 12 bases. The CDR3 has 15 amino acids. The germline CDR1 and CDR2 sequences are SNHLY and FYNNEI. V lost 5 bases to trimming and J lost 6 bases; unmatched junction nucleotides: 4. CDR3 coding DNA: TGTGCCAGCAGTAGACTAGCGGGAGCCCCCGGGGAGCTGTTTTTT. It is translated as CASSRLAGAPGELFF.

The chain uses TRBV18 and TRBJ2-4; perhaps TRBD2 as D (6 bases). The CDR3 sequence is 16 residues long. CDR1 KGHSH and CDR2 LQKENI come from the germline V gene. V lost 6 bases and J lost 3, with 18 bases in between. CDR3 amino acids: CASSQTREVGKNIQYF. In nucleotides, the CDR3 is TGTGCCAGCTCCCAAACTAGGGAGGTAGGCAAAAACATTCAGTACTTC.

This clone has just a few counts. This chain links TRBV5-6 with TRBJ2-5; 9 bases match TRBD1. CDR1 and CDR2 from the germline V gene are SGHDT and YYEEEE. V lost 4 bases, J lost 1 base, and 2 bases stayed unmatched. This CDR3 has 14 amino acids. The CDR3 loop reads CASSGTGSQETQYF. The CDR3 region has the DNA TGTGCCAGCAGCGGGACAGGGTCCCAAGAGACCCAGTACTTC. The full variable domain, in which reference TRBV5-6 and TRBJ2-5 provide the parts outside the CDR3, is DAGVTQSPTHLIKTRGQQVTLRCSPKSGHDTVSWYQQALGQGPQFIFQYYEEEERQRGNFPDRFSGHQFPNYSSELNVNALLLGDSALYLCASSGTGSQETQYFGPGTRLLVL.

In this sample, this clone turned up a few times. The chain recombines TRBV19 with TRBJ1-1; D uncertain. V shed 6 bases and J shed 11 bases, with 22 bases lying between them. CDR1 is LNHDA, CDR2 SQIVND, per germline (reference sequence). This CDR3 comprises 14 residues. This chain's CDR3 is CASSGPSARRRAFF. The CDR3 DNA reads TGTGCCAGTAGCGGGCCTTCCGCGCGGCGGCGGGCTTTCTTT.

The chain uses TRBV27 and TRBJ2-1; the D is unclear. Per germline, CDR1 MNHEY and CDR2 SMNVEV (reference sequence). The ends were cut back, 4 bases at V and 3 bases at J, with 7 bases in the middle. CDR3 length: 13 amino acids. The CDR3 loop is CASSSEFYNEQFF. As DNA, the CDR3 is TGTGCCAGCAGTTCGGAGTTCTACAATGAGCAGTTCTTC.

This sequence joins TRBV10-2 and TRBJ1-5; perhaps TRBD1 as D (6 bases). The germline V and J ends were trimmed by 6 bases and 4 bases, with 10 bases remaining between them. The germline V gene has CDR1 WSHSY and CDR2 SAAADI. This CDR3 comprises 13 residues. Written as DNA, the CDR3 is TGCGCCAGCAGGGGGGACAATAATCAGCCCCAGCATTTT. Protein sequence: CASRGDNNQPQHF.

The chain carries TRBV2 and TRBJ1-5; D not resolved. Germline CDR1 and CDR2: SNHLY and FYNNEI. The CDR3 consists of 15 residues. Trimming stripped 1 base from V and 5 bases from J, with 12 bases between. The CDR3 nucleotides are TGTGCCAGCAGTGAAGTTAGCGGGGAGGATCAGCCCCAGCATTTT. Residues: CASSEVSGEDQPQHF.

The chain carries TRBV2 and TRBJ2-5; 9 positions agree with TRBD1. The J call is in doubt because the DNA end fits TRBJ2-7 better. The germline gives CDR1 SNHLY, CDR2 FYNNEI. The CDR3 has 16 amino acids. This CDR3 reads CASSGTGTTVTYEQYF. CDR3 DNA: TGTGCCAGCTCCGGGACAGGGACCACAGTGACCTACGAGCAGTACTTC.

V usage is TRBV5-3 and J usage is TRBJ2-5; 8 bases are a match to TRBD1. TRBV5-3 is sorted into the ORF group, with uncertain function. The CDR3 length is 16 residues. V was clipped by 3 bases and J by 2 bases; unmatched bases: 9. The CDR3, as DNA: TGTGCCAGAAGCTCTGAAGACAGGGGCCTACAAGAGACCCAGTACTTC. Translating it yields CARSSEDRGLQETQYF.

The chain combines TRBV2 with TRBJ2-5, with D possibly called TRBD1 or TRBD2 (5 bases each). Germline values: CDR1 SNHLY, CDR2 FYNNEI. The CDR3 is 15 residues long. V lost 7 bases, J lost 5 bases, and 20 bases lay in between. CDR3 coding DNA: TGTGCCAGCATTATCACTCGGGGCTCATGGGAGACCCAGTACTTC. Amino acid sequence: CASIITRGSWETQYF.

This sequence joins TRBV9 and TRBJ2-1; D is unclear. V dropped 0 bases and J dropped 8 bases, with 9 bases sitting between them. The length of the CDR3 is 13 residues. Germline lookup yields CDR1 SGDLS and CDR2 YYNGEE. The CDR3: CASSVAYGYEQFF. CDR3 DNA sequence: TGTGCCAGCAGCGTAGCTTACGGCTATGAGCAGTTCTTC.

V is TRBV28 and J is TRBJ2-5; 7 bases align to TRBD2. V shed 8 bases, J shed 3 bases, and the junction held 15 bases outside the gene matches. Germline assignment: CDR1 MDHEN and CDR2 SYDVKM. The CDR3 loop spans 16 amino acids. CDR3 nucleotide sequence: TGTGCCAGCTGCCAAAAGCGGCGGGCGGGGGAAGAGACCCAGTACTTC. Its translation is CASCQKRRAGEETQYF.

Only a few counts were recorded for this clone. CDR3 bases: TGTGCCAGCAGTGAGCCCCCTGGGGGCTGGGAGACCCAGTACTTC. As protein: CASSEPPGGWETQYF. The V call is TRBV25-1, the J call TRBJ2-5, with D perhaps matching TRBD1 (6 bases). The CDR3 runs to 15 residues. Germline CDR1 reads MGHDK; CDR2 reads SYGVNS. The V gene lost 3 bases and the J gene lost 5 bases, with 16 bases spanning the gap.

The genes are TRBV7-2 and TRBJ1-5, with 8 positions matching TRBD1. V shed 4 bases and J 0 bases; nucleotides not matched to a gene: 2. Germline values: CDR1 SGHTA, CDR2 FQGNSA. The CDR3 is made up of 15 amino acids. CDR3 region: CASSWTGISNQPQHF. CDR3 coding DNA: TGTGCCAGCAGCTGGACAGGGATTAGCAATCAGCCCCAGCATTTT. Full variable domain (outside the CDR3, taken from reference TRBV7-2 and TRBJ1-5): GAGVSQSPSNKVTEKGKDVELRCDPISGHTALYWYRQSLGQGLEFLIYFQGNSAPDKSGLPSDRFSAERTGGSVSTLTIQRTQQEDSAVYLCASSWTGISNQPQHFGDGTRLSIL.

This CDR3 reads CASSELGGQGDTQYF. CDR3 sequence (DNA): TGTGCCAGCAGTGAACTCGGGGGGCAAGGAGATACGCAGTATTTT. The genes are TRBV25-1 and TRBJ2-3, with D perhaps TRBD2 (7 bases). Germline CDR1 MGHDK, CDR2 SYGVNS. CDR3 length: 15 amino acids. Trimming took 2 bases from V and 5 from J, leaving 14 bases between them.

J is TRBJ1-5 and V is TRBV7-8; D may be TRBD1 (6 bases). Trimming pared 1 base from V and 5 bases from J, leaving 12 bases between. This CDR3 contains 15 residues. Germline assignment: CDR1 SGHVS and CDR2 FQNEAQ. This chain's CDR3 is CASSLGQGRHQPQHF. The CDR3 coding sequence is TGTGCCAGCAGCTTAGGGCAGGGGCGGCATCAGCCCCAGCATTTT.

The genes are TRBV28 and TRBJ2-2; D possibly corresponds to TRBD2 (5 bases). The CDR3 sequence is 16 residues long. Germline assignment: CDR1 MDHEN and CDR2 SYDVKM. V was shortened by 3 bases and J by 5 bases, with 16 bases between the two germline ends. The chain's CDR3 is CASSLGGSFRTGELFF. DNA of the CDR3: TGTGCCAGCAGTTTGGGCGGGTCCTTTCGGACCGGGGAGCTGTTTTTT.

The chain has TRBV19 and TRBJ1-3; D not certain. Trimming removed 9 bases from V and 0 bases from J, with 27 bases in between. Germline assignment: CDR1 LNHDA and CDR2 SQIVND (reference sequence). This CDR3 region has 19 residues. Written as DNA, the CDR3 is TGTGCCAGCCAGTCGCTAACTCGAGGGCAGCGGATCTCTGGAAACACCATATATTTT. It encodes CASQSLTRGQRISGNTIYF.

The gene calls are TRBV5-4 and TRBJ1-2, with D possibly being TRBD1 (5 bases). Germline V gene sequence: CDR1 SGHNT, CDR2 YYREEE (reference sequence). This CDR3 is built from 11 residues. V was trimmed by 3 bases and J by 7 bases, leaving 7 bases between them. This CDR3 is CASSSGGGYTF. The CDR3, as DNA: TGTGCCAGCAGCTCGGGGGGTGGCTACACCTTC.

The CDR3 coding sequence is TGTGCCAGCAGCCCGGGCCCTGAGAGCACTGAAGCTTTCTTT. This sequence encodes CASSPGPESTEAFF. The chain carries TRBV7-2 and TRBJ1-1, with no clear D. Trimming took off 5 bases at V and 4 bases at J, with 14 bases between the two ends. This CDR3 region has 14 residues. Germline loops: CDR1 SGHTA, CDR2 FQGNSA.

V is TRBV28 and J is TRBJ2-7; the D is unclear. There are 14 residues in the CDR3. The germline V gene encodes CDR1 MDHEN and CDR2 SYDVKM. Trimming pared 2 bases from V and 0 bases from J, leaving 8 bases between. The CDR3 loop reads CASSLIQPSYEQYF. CDR3 sequence (DNA): TGTGCCAGCAGTTTAATACAGCCCTCCTACGAGCAGTACTTC.

This clone appeared a single time. This chain joins TRBV5-6 and TRBJ2-5; D might be TRBD1 (5 bases). With 2 bases removed from V and 5 bases from J, the gap between germline ends came to 10 bases. This CDR3 has 13 amino acids. Germline assignment: CDR1 SGHDT and CDR2 YYEEEE. As DNA, the CDR3 is TGTGCCAGCAGCTTAGCAGGGCGGGAGACCCAGTACTTC. Translated, it gives CASSLAGRETQYF. The whole variable domain, filled in from reference TRBV5-6 and TRBJ2-5, reads DAGVTQSPTHLIKTRGQQVTLRCSPKSGHDTVSWYQQALGQGPQFIFQYYEEEERQRGNFPDRFSGHQFPNYSSELNVNALLLGDSALYLCASSLAGRETQYFGPGTRLLVL.

The chain uses TRBV4-1 and TRBJ1-3; D not resolved. V lost 3 bases, J lost 0 bases, and 15 bases lay in between. The CDR3 has 17 residues. CDR1 and CDR2 from the germline V gene are MGHRA and YSYEKL. The CDR3 protein is CASSQGYDRTSGNTIYF. Here the CDR3 DNA reads TGCGCCAGCAGCCAGGGTTATGACCGGACCTCTGGAAACACCATATATTTT.

This clone was observed once. The J gene is TRBJ1-2, the V gene TRBV5-1; D is unclear. CDR1 is SGHRS, CDR2 YFSETQ, per germline. The CDR3 has 14 amino acids. Trimming pared 4 bases from V and 0 bases from J, leaving 10 bases between. CDR3 nucleotides: TGCGCCAGCAGCCAAGGGCCTCCTAACTATGGCTACACCTTC. Protein sequence: CASSQGPPNYGYTF.